Shown below are 28 T cell receptor beta chains from a single sample sequenced in a study of human T cells and chemical hapten exposure. MiXCR, run by TCRdb on the RACE reads, gives a single entry per CDR3 protein. The sample has about 69,000 distinct CDR3 sequences; around 30% are singletons. Time point specified: patch test 1, 2 weeks after DPC sensitization. The treatment denotes: therapeutic diphenylcyclopropenone sensitization with weekly scalp DPC. The material was whole blood, obtained in connection with sensitization to the hapten diphenylcyclopropenone (DPC). The receptors shown here come from a man aged 35-49 years with alopecia areata. Some clones in this sample may be carry-over from other donors' samples.

The rearrangement joins TRBV7-9 to TRBJ1-1; D is perhaps TRBD1 (6 bases). The V gene lost 4 bases and the J gene lost 5 bases, with 11 bases spanning the gap. Germline CDR1 SEHNR, CDR2 FQNEAQ (reference sequence). There are 13 residues in the CDR3. CDR3 sequence reads: CASSSRGTTEAFF. As DNA, the CDR3 is TGTGCCAGCAGCTCGCGGGGGACAACTGAAGCTTTCTTT.

The rearrangement joins TRBV12-3 or TRBV12-4 to TRBJ1-5; D perhaps matches TRBD1 (5 bases). The CDR3 loop spans 15 amino acids. Trimming removed 5 bases from V and 2 bases from J, with 13 bases in between. The CDR3 loop reads CASSGTGPGNQPQHF. CDR3 bases: TGTGCCAGCAGTGGGACGGGCCCGGGCAATCAGCCCCAGCATTTT.

V usage is TRBV20-1 and J usage is TRBJ2-3, with 10 bases fitting TRBD2. Trimming at V came to 2 bases and at J to 0 bases, leaving 11 bases not matched to a gene. Germline V gene sequence: CDR1 DFQATT, CDR2 SNEGSKA (reference sequence). The CDR3 consists of 18 residues. Here the CDR3 reads CSARPDVAGGPSTDTQYF. CDR3 DNA sequence: TGCAGTGCTAGACCAGACGTAGCGGGAGGACCTAGCACAGATACGCAGTATTTT.

This chain joins TRBV28 and TRBJ1-1; 7 bases fit TRBD1. Germline CDR1 and CDR2: MDHEN and SYDVKM. CDR3 size: 15 residues. V shed 5 bases and J 5 bases; nucleotides not matched to a gene: 11. The CDR3 sequence: CASSQTGVVGTEAFF. The CDR3 nucleotides read TGTGCCAGCAGTCAAACAGGGGTCGTAGGGACTGAAGCTTTCTTT.

V and J are TRBV5-6 and TRBJ2-2; D perhaps matches TRBD2 (6 bases). CDR1 and CDR2 (germline): SGHDT, YYEEEE. V was pared by 5 bases and J by 0 bases, with 20 bases between. The CDR3 covers 18 residues. This CDR3 is CASSSPTGVAANTGELFF. As DNA, the CDR3 is TGTGCCAGCAGTTCCCCGACGGGGGTAGCGGCGAACACCGGGGAGCTGTTTTTT.

This clonotype was seen a few times. The V gene is TRBV5-1, the J gene TRBJ1-1; TRBD1 agrees at 7 bases. Germline V lookup: CDR1 SGHRS, CDR2 YFSETQ. The CDR3 loop spans 13 amino acids. Unmatched junction bases numbered 1, after V lost 1 base and J lost 4 bases. The CDR3 DNA reads as TGCGCCAGCAGCTTGAGGGACAGCACTGAAGCTTTCTTT. Amino acids: CASSLRDSTEAFF.

This chain links TRBV15 with TRBJ2-7, with D perhaps TRBD2 (6 bases). This CDR3 spans 13 amino acids. Trimming stripped 4 bases from V and 7 bases from J, with 14 bases between. The V gene's germline CDR1 is LNHNV and CDR2 YYDKDF (reference sequence). CDR3 region: CATSKGLLLEQYF. As DNA, the CDR3 is TGTGCCACCAGCAAGGGACTCCTACTAGAGCAGTACTTC.

This clonotype appeared a few times. The CDR3 spells CAIRDRGGADTQYF. CDR3 sequence (DNA): TGTGCCATCAGAGACAGGGGAGGTGCAGATACGCAGTATTTT. The rearrangement joins TRBV10-3 to TRBJ2-3; 8 nucleotides agree with TRBD1. Germline assignment: CDR1 ENHRY and CDR2 SYGVKD. The length of the CDR3 is 14 residues. V was clipped by 6 bases and J by 4 bases; unmatched bases: 6.

The rearrangement uses TRBV7-2 and TRBJ2-3; D unclear. CDR1 and CDR2 (germline): SGHTA, FQGNSA. Trimming pared 4 bases from V and 7 bases from J, leaving 9 bases between. CDR3 length: 12 residues. CDR3 coding DNA: TGTGCCAGCAGCTCGCATATAAATACGCAGTATTTT. It yields the protein CASSSHINTQYF.

This rearrangement joins TRBV28 to TRBJ1-5; 9 bases are shared with TRBD1. The CDR3 runs 15 residues. Germline assignment: CDR1 MDHEN and CDR2 SYDVKM. The V and J ends lost 5 bases and 7 bases, in that order; junction bases with no gene match: 9. The CDR3 bases are TGTGCCAGCAGTCCGGCTCCGACAGGGGGACAGCCCCAGCATTTT. This gives the protein CASSPAPTGGQPQHF.

The chain combines TRBV28 with TRBJ2-7, with a possible D match to TRBD1 (6 bases). The CDR3 extends over 17 amino acids. V was trimmed by 2 bases and J by 3 bases, leaving 20 bases between them. CDR1 MDHEN and CDR2 SYDVKM come from the germline V gene. CDR3 amino acids: CASSLPSRAGEYYEQYF. Written as DNA, the CDR3 is TGTGCCAGCAGTTTACCTTCGAGGGCAGGGGAGTACTACGAGCAGTACTTC.

The V gene is TRBV7-9, the J gene TRBJ2-7, with a weak D call TRBD2 (5 bases). Germline V gene data show CDR1 as SEHNR and CDR2 as FQNEAQ (reference sequence). CDR3 size: 13 residues. V lost 3 bases to trimming and J lost 7 bases, with 13 bases between them. The CDR3, as DNA: TGTGCCAGCAGCTTCGAGGGAGCACGGGAGCAGTACTTC. Translating it yields CASSFEGAREQYF.

This clonotype has only a few counts. In DNA form, the CDR3 reads TGCGCCAGCAGCTTGGGACTAAGCGGGGGGCAGCAAGAGACCCAGTACTTC. This codes for CASSLGLSGGQQETQYF. The J gene is TRBJ2-5, the V gene TRBV5-1; 9 positions match TRBD2. Germline V gene sequence: CDR1 SGHRS, CDR2 YFSETQ. The V and J ends lost 0 bases and 2 bases, in that order; junction bases with no gene match: 8. The CDR3 contains 17 residues.

This clonotype has a count of ten or more. The rearrangement joins TRBV27 to TRBJ1-1; 7 nucleotides line up with TRBD1. This CDR3 has 15 residues. V shed 5 bases, J shed 4 bases, and the junction held 10 bases outside the gene matches. CDR1 and CDR2 from the germline V gene are MNHEY and SMNVEV (reference sequence). The CDR3, as DNA: TGTGCCAGCAGTCCCGACAGGGAGACGAGCACTGAAGCTTTCTTT. Encoded protein: CASSPDRETSTEAFF.

This clonotype was found a few times. V usage is TRBV27 and J usage is TRBJ2-3; TRBD2 might be the D (6 bases). There are 14 residues in the CDR3. V dropped 3 bases and J dropped 4 bases, with 11 bases sitting between them. Germline lookup yields CDR1 MNHEY and CDR2 SMNVEV (reference sequence). The CDR3 DNA sequence: TGTGCCAGCAGTTTCGCTAGCGACTCAGATACGCAGTATTTT. It codes for CASSFASDSDTQYF.

The V gene is TRBV10-3, the J gene TRBJ1-1; D is perhaps TRBD1 (5 bases). The CDR3 consists of 13 residues. V lost 6 bases to trimming and J lost 1 base, with 9 bases between them. Germline CDR1 ENHRY, CDR2 SYGVKD. The CDR3 DNA reads TGTGCCATCAGACAGGCTCCGAACACTGAAGCTTTCTTT. Its protein is CAIRQAPNTEAFF.

The sample holds a few counts of this clonotype. V usage is TRBV10-2 and J usage is TRBJ1-5, with D perhaps TRBD1 (5 bases). The CDR3 has 14 residues. CDR1 WSHSY and CDR2 SAAADI come from the germline V gene. The V end lost 8 bases, the J end lost 6 bases, and 17 bases lay between the germline ends. CDR3 region: CASGSEGSAQPQHF. The CDR3 DNA follows: TGCGCCAGCGGGTCGGAGGGGAGTGCTCAGCCCCAGCATTTT.

This clonotype was counted a few times. This sequence joins TRBV4-2 and TRBJ2-1; D is perhaps TRBD1 (5 bases). The CDR3 consists of 17 residues. The V gene lost 1 base and the J gene lost 1 base, with 14 bases spanning the gap. CDR1 is LGHNA and CDR2 is YNFKEQ in the germline V gene. The CDR3 loop is CASSQVGLVASYNEQFF. The CDR3 coding sequence is TGTGCCAGCAGCCAAGTGGGGCTAGTCGCGTCCTACAATGAGCAGTTCTTC.

The V call is TRBV20-1, the J call TRBJ2-7; tentative D call: TRBD1 (6 bases). Trimming pared 3 bases from V and 3 bases from J, leaving 9 bases between. The CDR3 covers 12 residues. Germline CDR1 is DFQATT and CDR2 is SNEGSKA (reference sequence). The CDR3 is CSASKDSYEQYF. As DNA, the CDR3 is TGCAGTGCTAGTAAGGACAGCTACGAGCAGTACTTC.

The rearrangement links TRBV20-1 to TRBJ1-3; D is unclear. The germline CDR1 and CDR2 sequences are DFQATT and SNEGSKA (reference sequence). CDR3 length: 13 residues. The V end lost 6 bases, the J end lost 1 base, and 10 bases lay between the germline ends. CDR3 DNA sequence: TGCAGTGCCTCGAGTGAGTCTGGAAACACCATATATTTT. This encodes CSASSESGNTIYF.

The J gene is TRBJ2-3, the V gene TRBV6-1, with a possible D match to TRBD1 (6 bases). Trimming stripped 6 bases from V and 0 bases from J, with 13 bases between. This CDR3 is built from 15 residues. Germline values: CDR1 MNHNS, CDR2 SASEGT. The CDR3 DNA reads as TGTGCCAGCAGCCGACAGGCTGGGAGCACAGATACGCAGTATTTT. Amino acid sequence: CASSRQAGSTDTQYF.

This clonotype was observed a handful of times. The chain is built from TRBV28 and TRBJ1-2; TRBD1 matches at 11 bases. This CDR3 spans 14 amino acids. The V gene's germline CDR1 is MDHEN and CDR2 SYDVKM. The ends lost 5 bases at V and 4 bases at J; junction bases unmatched: 3. The CDR3 bases are TGTGCCAGCAGTCCAGGGACAGGGGGCTATGGCTACACCTTC. This encodes CASSPGTGGYGYTF.

This clonotype was recorded a few times. The chain couples TRBV28 to TRBJ1-5, with D tentatively TRBD1 (5 bases). Germline V gene sequence: CDR1 MDHEN, CDR2 SYDVKM. This CDR3 contains 13 residues. The V end lost 11 bases, the J end lost 5 bases, and 16 bases lay between the germline ends. CDR3: CACQAGPDQPQHF. The CDR3 nucleotides are TGTGCCTGCCAAGCGGGGCCCGATCAGCCCCAGCATTTT.

This clonotype has ten or more counts. This chain uses TRBV20-1 with TRBJ1-5, with a possible D match to TRBD1 (6 bases). Trimming left V 3 bases short and J 5 bases short, with 20 bases between. The germline V gene has CDR1 DFQATT and CDR2 SNEGSKA (reference sequence). The CDR3 totals 16 residues. The CDR3 region is CSASSVGGGADQPQHF. CDR3 nucleotides: TGCAGTGCTAGTTCGGTTGGGGGGGGCGCAGATCAGCCCCAGCATTTT.

This clonotype occurred a few times. J is TRBJ2-7 and V is TRBV19; D uncertain. CDR1 is LNHDA and CDR2 is SQIVND in the germline V gene (reference sequence). V lost 1 base to trimming and J lost 6 bases, with 10 bases between them. This CDR3 has 13 amino acids. CDR3 sequence: CASSIALEGEQYF. The CDR3 nucleotides are TGTGCCAGTAGTATAGCCCTAGAAGGCGAGCAGTACTTC.

For the CDR3, the DNA is TGTGCCAGCAGCCTAGGTCCCCGAGTGAACACTGAAGCTTTCTTT. It codes for CASSLGPRVNTEAFF. This chain uses TRBV21-1 with TRBJ1-1; the table's D call of TRBD1 was not tested on the DNA. TRBV21-1 is noted as a pseudogene. The CDR3 spans 15 residues.

This clonotype was counted between two and nine times. This chain links TRBV5-1 with TRBJ2-1, with TRBD2 identical over 14 bases. This CDR3 region has 18 residues. The trim removed 4 bases at V and 6 bases at J, leaving 12 bases unmatched. Germline V gene data show CDR1 as SGHRS and CDR2 as YFSETQ. The CDR3 is CASSPFPGLAGEVNEQFF. The CDR3 DNA reads TGCGCCAGCAGCCCCTTCCCGGGACTAGCGGGAGAGGTCAATGAGCAGTTCTTC. The variable domain in full, completed from reference TRBV5-1 and TRBJ2-1, reads KAGVTQTPRYLIKTRGQQVTLSCSPISGHRSVSWYQQTPGQGLQFLFEYFSETQRNKGNFPGRFSGRQFSNSRSEMNVSTLELGDSALYLCASSPFPGLAGEVNEQFFGPGTRLTVL.

The gene calls are TRBV7-9 and TRBJ2-2, with no clear D. This CDR3 has 14 amino acids. Germline V CDR1 and CDR2: SEHNR, FQNEAQ (reference sequence). Trimming removed 5 bases from V and 5 bases from J, with 12 bases in between. The CDR3 loop is CASSQRANTGELFF. CDR3 nucleotides: TGTGCCAGCAGCCAACGCGCTAATACCGGGGAGCTGTTTTTT.